The rows below give T cell receptor beta chains drawn from one sample of a study of cytomegalovirus exposure and HLA in healthy donors. Using immunoSEQ multiplex PCR, the repertoire was profiled, and TCRdb retains in-frame clones only, with some absent. The sample consists of 90,000 or so clones, about three quarters of them appearing once. The sequencing input was PBMCs. The receptors here all came from a man aged 25 to 40 in good health and CMV-seropositive. Each CDR3 is given with its conserved first and last residue. Expanded clones are given a class, and other clones once, few, many or no size at all.

v_gene	abundance	j_gene	CDR3aa
TRBV13	NA	TRBJ2-7	CASSHGDIGSYEQYF
TRBV7-9	few	TRBJ1-4	CASSRQTGREKLFF
TRBV30	NA	TRBJ1-4	CAWSAGEPELEKLFF
TRBV23-1	once	TRBJ1-2	CASSQPLGRGALHYGYTF
TRBV2	NA	TRBJ2-1	CASRWDTYEQFF
TRBV7-9	NA	TRBJ2-3	CASSPRDRGNEDTQYF
TRBV29-1	NA	TRBJ1-2	CSVETARGGYTF
TRBV27	NA	TRBJ1-1	CASSFPPMGHRTGTEAFF
TRBV5-1	NA	TRBJ2-2	CASSVGTVTGELFF
TRBV19	NA	TRBJ1-2	CASSMRDRRNYGYTF
TRBV28	NA	TRBJ2-7	CASSPPGQGFHEQYF
TRBV6-1	NA	TRBJ1-1	CASTQGVLNTEAFF
TRBV7-2	NA	TRBJ1-6	CASSFGTGVGSPLHF
TRBV27	NA	TRBJ2-7	CASSYDRTSPHEQYF
TRBV30	NA	TRBJ2-7	CAWVRDSHSYEQYF
TRBV6-5	NA	TRBJ2-7	CASAGQASYEQYF
TRBV30	NA	TRBJ2-5	CAWSILGAFETQYF
TRBV14	NA	TRBJ2-3	CASSQVTTDTQYF
TRBV28	once	TRBJ1-5	CASIRRQPNQPQHF
TRBV19	once	TRBJ2-3	CASSISLAGNTQYF
TRBV7-2	few	TRBJ1-6	CASSLVSNSPLHF
TRBV5-8	few	TRBJ1-2	CASSLGPTSNYGYTF
TRBV11-2	many	TRBJ2-1	CASSPGIAGRNEQFF
TRBV4-1	NA	TRBJ1-5	CASSPTGMGGNQPQHF
TRBV6-9	once	NA	CASSSRQGSSYEQYF
TRBV7-8	few	TRBJ2-5	CASSWPTGSQETQYF
TRBV29-1	NA	TRBJ2-5	CSVAATSDGQETQYF
TRBV5-1	NA	TRBJ2-7	CASTPGGREIAEQYF
TRBV28	once	TRBJ2-7	CASSLAGTFYEQYF
TRBV19	few	TRBJ1-5	CASSISGGNQPQHF
TRBV19	NA	TRBJ1-4	CASSFRGATNEKLFF
TRBV27	NA	TRBJ2-7	CASSLTSSYEQYF
TRBV10-3	NA	TRBJ1-6	CAISEGGALNSPLHF
TRBV4-1	NA	TRBJ2-1	CASSQVGARSSYNEQFF
TRBV11-2	NA	TRBJ2-7	CASSLGGTGTYEQYF
TRBV4-2	NA	TRBJ1-5	CASSQEEGFGQPQHF
TRBV19	few	TRBJ1-4	CASSISGTGEKLFF
TRBV28	NA	TRBJ1-2	CASSATDRLPRYTF
TRBV27	NA	TRBJ2-2	CASSISGGGTGELFF
TRBV5-1	NA	TRBJ2-7	CASSEGTADTYEQYF
TRBV11-1	NA	TRBJ1-6	CASRVDRGPNSPLHF
TRBV4-2	few	TRBJ1-1	CASSQGGTRNTEAFF
TRBV30	few	TRBJ1-2	CAWGGQAVYGYTF
TRBV19	NA	TRBJ1-4	CASSLRANEKLFF
TRBV18	NA	TRBJ1-1	CASSPGQGGTEAFF
TRBV9	NA	TRBJ2-3	CASSPLAGAADTQYF
TRBV19	NA	TRBJ1-5	CASTWGTGPSNQPQHF
TRBV7-8	once	TRBJ2-2	CASSPGDFTGELFF
TRBV7-9	NA	TRBJ2-3	CASSLSFLAGGSTDTQYF
TRBV29-1	NA	TRBJ2-3	CSVDRGSSTDTQYF
TRBV7-9	NA	TRBJ2-5	CASSPGTTQETQYF
TRBV30	NA	TRBJ1-4	CAWSWGTGAEYEKLFF
TRBV7-3	NA	TRBJ2-5	CASSFGTVGEETQYF